These 10 T cell receptor beta chains came from one sample sequenced in a study of CD8 T cells in ankylosing spondylitis. TCRdb re-derived calls from the 5' RACE reads in MiXCR, one entry per CDR3 protein. This repertoire shows 380,000 or so distinct CDR3 sequences, 20% found once; its top ten account for about an eighth. The sequenced sample consisted of blood, either unsorted or a sorted T cell fraction (not recorded which). These receptors came from a male donor with ankylosing spondylitis or in good health (not recorded which).

This clonotype was seen a few times. The chain couples TRBV3-1 to TRBJ2-7; 8 bases align to TRBD2. Germline CDR1 reads LGHDT; CDR2 reads YNNKEL (reference sequence). CDR3 length: 14 residues. The V gene end was trimmed by 0 bases and the J gene end by 3 bases; junction bases not matched to a gene: 1. CDR3: CASSQDREGYEQYF. Written as DNA, the CDR3 is TGTGCCAGCAGCCAAGATCGGGAGGGCTACGAGCAGTACTTC.

This clonotype was seen a few times. CDR3 sequence: CASSYSTLSVDTQYF. CDR3 nucleotide sequence: TGTGCCAGCAGTTACTCGACACTTTCCGTGGATACGCAGTATTTT. The gene calls are TRBV6-5 and TRBJ2-3; D call uncertain. V lost 0 bases, J lost 6 bases, and 13 bases lay in between. CDR3 size: 15 residues. Germline-derived CDR1 and CDR2 are MNHEY and SVGAGI.

The chain combines TRBV7-3 with TRBJ2-2, with D unclear. There are 14 residues in the CDR3. Trimming left V 1 base short and J 3 bases short, with 6 bases between. Germline CDR1 reads SGHTA; CDR2 reads FQGTGA. DNA for the CDR3: TGTGCCAGCAGCTTAATTTGGGACACCGGGGAGCTGTTTTTT. This sequence encodes CASSLIWDTGELFF.

In DNA form, the CDR3 reads TGTGCCAGCAGCCAAAGCGGGGCAGTCCAAGAGACCCAGTACTTC. Protein sequence: CASSQSGAVQETQYF. The V call is TRBV3-1, the J call TRBJ2-5; 7 bases align to TRBD2. The J segment lost 1 base and the V segment lost 2 bases, leaving 4 bases of the junction unmatched. The CDR3 contains 15 residues. Germline loops: CDR1 LGHDT, CDR2 YNNKEL (reference sequence).

The chain is built from TRBV5-4 and TRBJ2-5; 7 bases fit TRBD1. Germline V lookup: CDR1 SGHNT, CDR2 YYREEE (reference sequence). This CDR3 region has 14 residues. J was trimmed by 1 base and V by 4 bases; bases with no gene match: 4. The CDR3 DNA reads TGTGCCAGCAGCCAGGGGGACAGCCAAGAGACCCAGTACTTC. It yields the protein CASSQGDSQETQYF.

This clonotype was observed a single time. The CDR3 region has the DNA TGTGCCAGCAGCTTAGCGTTCGCAGGGGGAATGAACACAGATACGCAGTATTTT. It encodes CASSLAFAGGMNTDTQYF. The chain has TRBV11-1 and TRBJ2-3, with 7 nucleotides matching TRBD1. The germline gives CDR1 SGHAT, CDR2 FQDESV (reference sequence). This CDR3 is built from 18 residues. With 0 bases clipped from V and 2 bases from J, the junction kept 11 bases outside the gene matches.

The chain has TRBV7-6 and TRBJ2-7; 8 nucleotides align to TRBD1. The germline gives CDR1 SGHVS, CDR2 FNYEAQ. J gave up 2 bases and V 4 bases, and 4 bases lay outside the gene matches. The length of the CDR3 is 14 residues. In nucleotides, the CDR3 is TGTGCCAGCAGCTCTCCGGGACAGGCCTACGAGCAGTACTTC. Amino acids: CASSSPGQAYEQYF.

At least ten counts were recorded for this clonotype. The chain is built from TRBV12-3 or TRBV12-4 and TRBJ1-1, with D uncertain. Trimming cost V 1 base and J 4 bases, with 10 bases left between them. This CDR3 is built from 14 residues. The DNA of the CDR3 is TGTGCCAGCAGTTTAGTAGCGCGGGGCACTGAAGCTTTCTTT. Translated, it gives CASSLVARGTEAFF.

This clonotype was observed a handful of times. This chain uses TRBV28 with TRBJ2-7; no definite D call. CDR1 and CDR2 from the germline V gene are MDHEN and SYDVKM. Trimming removed 6 bases at V and 1 base at J, with 7 bases between. This CDR3 is built from 12 residues. The CDR3 DNA sequence: TGTGCCAGCAGCCCGATGTCCTACGAGCAGTACTTC. As protein: CASSPMSYEQYF. Variable domain in full (rest from reference TRBV28 and TRBJ2-7): DVKVTQSSRYLVKRTGEKVFLECVQDMDHENMFWYRQDPGLGLRLIYFSYDVKMKEKGDIPEGYSVSREKKERFSLILESASTNQTSMYLCASSPMSYEQYFGPGTRLTVT.

The sample holds many counts of this clonotype. The gene calls are TRBV5-1 and TRBJ2-7; D is perhaps TRBD2 (5 bases). The V gene lost 4 bases and the J gene lost 3 bases, with 17 bases spanning the gap. The CDR3 covers 15 residues. The germline gives CDR1 SGHRS, CDR2 YFSETQ. The CDR3 protein is CASSLVRELVYEQYF. The CDR3 coding sequence is TGCGCCAGCAGCCTCGTAAGGGAGCTTGTCTACGAGCAGTACTTC.